A selection of T cell receptor beta chains follows, all from one sample in a study of shared clonotypes between healthy human individuals. Clones were sequenced by immunoSEQ multiplex PCR, and TCRdb holds only the in-frame ones, with some missing. The table lists a few million clones, 85% to 95% of them singletons. Sample: naive CD4+ T cells from PBMCs. These receptors were collected from a man between 18 and 35 years old in good health. Some clones in this sample may be carry-over from other donors' samples. Each CDR3 is given with its conserved first and last residue. The D gene is left open where the match is weak. Size is omitted from some rows. Given values are once, few, many or a class for expanded clones.

len	v_gene	j_gene	d_gene	abundance	CDR3nt	CDR3aa
14	TRBV10-1	TRBJ2-1	NA	NA	TGCGCCAGCAGTGGGGGACGTACAGCCAATGAGCAGTTCTTC	CASSGGRTANEQFF
12	TRBV28	TRBJ2-7	NA	NA	TGTGCCAGCAGTTTGCCCGGGGGCGAGCAGTACTTC	CASSLPGGEQYF
16	TRBV4-2	TRBJ2-7	NA	NA	TGTGCCAGCAGCCAAGGGGGCGGGGATAAGTCCTACGAGCAGTACTTC	CASSQGGGDKSYEQYF
15	TRBV7-3	TRBJ2-3	NA	NA	TGTGCCAGCAGCTGGGGTCTGGGATACACAGATACGCAGTATTTT	CASSWGLGYTDTQYF
15	TRBV28	TRBJ2-2	TRBD2	NA	TGTGCCAGCACTTCCCCGGGACTATACACCGGGGAGCTGTTTTTT	CASTSPGLYTGELFF
13	TRBV5-1	TRBJ2-3	TRBD1	NA	TGCGCCAGCAGCCCACAGGGGGCTGATACGCAGTATTTT	CASSPQGADTQYF
14	TRBV10-2	TRBJ1-2	NA	NA	TGCGCCAGCAGTGAGGGCACCTTCCGGAGGAGCTACACCTTC	CASSEGTFRRSYTF
15	TRBV28	TRBJ1-5	NA	NA	TGTGCCAGCAGTTTAGAGGGGATTGGGCATCAGCCCCAGCATTTT	CASSLEGIGHQPQHF
16	TRBV5-1	TRBJ2-1	TRBD1	NA	TGCGCCAGCAGCTTCGGACAGGGGAGGTCCTACAATGAGCAGTTCTTC	CASSFGQGRSYNEQFF
14	TRBV10-3	TRBJ1-3	NA	NA	TGTGCCATCAGTGAACCAGAGGCTGGAAACACCATATATTTT	CAISEPEAGNTIYF
14	TRBV5-1	TRBJ2-5	NA	once	TGCGCCAGCAGCTCTAACTCGTACCAAGAGACCCAGTACTTC	CASSSNSYQETQYF
12	TRBV19	TRBJ1-2	NA	NA	TGTGCCAGTAGGGACAGAAACTATGGCTACACCTTC	CASRDRNYGYTF
12	TRBV14	TRBJ2-7	NA	NA	TGTGCCAGCAGCCAAGCAGGATTCGAGCAGTACTTC	CASSQAGFEQYF
16	TRBV29-1	TRBJ1-1	NA	few	TGCAGCGTTAGAGTTGGGTCGGGCAGTGTGGACACTGAAGCTTTCTTT	CSVRVGSGSVDTEAFF
14	TRBV12-2	TRBJ1-2	NA	NA	TGTGCAAGTCGCTTTGAGGGGCGAAACTATGGCTACACCTTC	CASRFEGRNYGYTF
13	TRBV5-4	TRBJ1-2	TRBD1	once	TGTGCCAGCAGCCGGGACAGGGAGTATGGCTACACCTTC	CASSRDREYGYTF
18	TRBV14	TRBJ2-2	NA	NA	TGTGCCAGCAGCCAAGTGATTTGGCAGGGCATGAACACCGGGGAGCTGTTTTTT	CASSQVIWQGMNTGELFF
14	TRBV11-3	TRBJ1-1	NA	once	TGTGCCAGCAGCTTGCAGGGCGGGGACACTGAAGCTTTCTTT	CASSLQGGDTEAFF
14	TRBV18	TRBJ1-5	NA	few	TGTGCCAGCTCACCAACACGTAGCAATCAGCCCCAGCATTTT	CASSPTRSNQPQHF
17	TRBV5-1	TRBJ2-1	TRBD1	NA	TGCGCCAGCAGCTTGGTATCTTGGGACAGGGGGTCCAATGAGCAGTTCTTC	CASSLVSWDRGSNEQFF
12	TRBV2	TRBJ1-2	NA	NA	TGTGCCAGCAGGCAGGACAGCTATGGCTACACCTTC	CASRQDSYGYTF
16	TRBV10-3	TRBJ2-5	NA	once	TGTGCCAGCAAAGACCCCGGGACACCTAATCAAGAGACCCAGTACTTC	CASKDPGTPNQETQYF
14	TRBV18	TRBJ2-7	NA	once	TGTGCCAGCTCACCACCCCAGGTCTCCTACGAGCAGTACTTC	CASSPPQVSYEQYF
15	TRBV2	TRBJ2-5	TRBD2	NA	TGTGCCAGCAGTGTTATTAGCGGGACACAAGAGACCCAGTACTTC	CASSVISGTQETQYF
14	TRBV7-2	TRBJ2-7	NA	NA	TGTGCCAGCACCGCACTAGGGGGGTATGACGAGCAGTACTTC	CASTALGGYDEQYF
13	TRBV9	TRBJ2-7	NA	NA	TGTGCCATCATAAAACAGGGTCCGTACGAGCAGTACTTC	CAIIKQGPYEQYF
15	TRBV19	TRBJ2-2	TRBD1	NA	TGTGCCAGTAGTAAAGACAGGGGCGGTAGCGGGGAGCTGTTTTTT	CASSKDRGGSGELFF
19	TRBV21-1	TRBJ2-1	NA	NA	TGTGCCAGCAGCAAAAATTTAGGCCTAGCGGGAGACGGCTACAATGAGCAGTTCTTC	CASSKNLGLAGDGYNEQFF
17	TRBV4-3	TRBJ2-7	TRBD1	NA	TGCGCCAGCAGCCAGTTTCCCCCGGGACAGGCCACCTACGAGCAGTACTTC	CASSQFPPGQATYEQYF
11	TRBV14	TRBJ2-1	NA	once	TGTGCCAGCAGCCTATATAGTGAGCAGTTCTTC	CASSLYSEQFF
14	TRBV19	TRBJ2-7	NA	NA	TGTGCCAGTAGTATTGGGGCAGGAGTTTACGAGCAGTACTTC	CASSIGAGVYEQYF
12	TRBV6-6	TRBJ1-3	NA	NA	TGTGCCAGCAGTTGGGATGATGCCACCATATATTTT	CASSWDDATIYF
14	TRBV7-9	TRBJ1-4	NA	NA	TGTGCCAGCAGCCGGGACACCTTTAATGAAAAACTGTTTTTT	CASSRDTFNEKLFF
13	TRBV19	TRBJ1-2	NA	NA	TGTGCCAGTAGTATTACGCGGGACTATGGCTACACCTTC	CASSITRDYGYTF
13	TRBV7-3	TRBJ2-3	NA	NA	TGTGCCAGCAGCTCCGCCAGCACAGATACGCAGTATTTT	CASSSASTDTQYF
13	TRBV5-6	TRBJ1-5	NA	NA	TGTGCCAGCAGCCAGGCGGGTGGAGGGACCCAGCATTTT	CASSQAGGGTQHF
16	TRBV2	TRBJ1-4	TRBD1	once	TGTGCCAGCAGTGACGGAGTTTTTACAGGGGGTGAAAAACTGTTTTTT	CASSDGVFTGGEKLFF
15	TRBV19	TRBJ2-1	NA	NA	TGTGCCAGTAGTAAGGGCGGGACCCTCCCCAATGAGCAGTTCTTC	CASSKGGTLPNEQFF
16	TRBV4-1	TRBJ2-1	NA	NA	TGCGCCAGCAGCCCACCCTGGGGGCGGGAAGGTAATGAGCAGTTCTTC	CASSPPWGREGNEQFF
11	TRBV20-1	TRBJ2-7	NA	once	TGCAGTGCCAGAAGGTTGGGGGAGCAGTACTTC	CSARRLGEQYF
15	TRBV6-5	TRBJ2-7	TRBD2	NA	TGTGCCAGCAGTGGGGGGGGACTAGCGGTCTACGAGCAGTACTTC	CASSGGGLAVYEQYF
13	TRBV30	TRBJ1-2	TRBD1	NA	TGTGCCTGGGGACAGGGTGCCAACTATGGCTACACCTTC	CAWGQGANYGYTF
15	TRBV2	TRBJ2-3	NA	NA	TGTGCCAGCAGTCAAGGCCAGGGGAGGGCAGATACGCAGTATTTT	CASSQGQGRADTQYF
14	TRBV18	TRBJ2-5	NA	NA	TGTGCCAGCTCACCACCGGGGGGCCCAGAGACCCAGTACTTC	CASSPPGGPETQYF
14	TRBV10-3	TRBJ1-1	TRBD1	NA	TGTGCCATCAGTGAGTCACAGGGGGCTCCTGAAGCTTTCTTT	CAISESQGAPEAFF
10	TRBV11-2	TRBJ2-5	NA	few	TGTGCCAGCAGCTCGGAGACCCAGTACTTC	CASSSETQYF
13	TRBV30	TRBJ1-1	NA	few	TGTGCCTGGAGTAAGAACATGAGGACTGAAGCTTTCTTT	CAWSKNMRTEAFF
15	TRBV5-4	TRBJ2-1	TRBD2	NA	TGTGCCAGCAGCCCCGGGGGGAGGAGGTACAATGAGCAGTTCTTC	CASSPGGRRYNEQFF
14	TRBV6-1	TRBJ1-3	NA	NA	TGTGCCAGCAGTGGGCTAGGGACTTACGGAGACATATATTTT	CASSGLGTYGDIYF
15	TRBV28	TRBJ1-5	NA	few	TGTGCCAGCAGTTTGGCAGGGCATAGCAATCAGCCCCAGCATTTT	CASSLAGHSNQPQHF
14	TRBV4-1	TRBJ1-1	TRBD1	NA	TGCGCCAGCAGCGAGGACAGGGTGAACACTGAAGCTTTCTTT	CASSEDRVNTEAFF
16	TRBV28	TRBJ1-5	NA	NA	TGTGCCAGCAGTTTACCCCCGACAAGGAGATTGGAGCCCCAGCATTTT	CASSLPPTRRLEPQHF
16	TRBV14	TRBJ2-5	TRBD2	NA	TGTGCCAGCAGCCAAGGATTAGCGGGAGCTCGAGAGACCCAGTACTTC	CASSQGLAGARETQYF
15	TRBV30	TRBJ2-3	TRBD2	NA	TGTGCCTGGAGGAGACTAGCGGGAGACACAGATACGCAGTATTTT	CAWRRLAGDTDTQYF